This T cell receptor beta chain emerged from a study of early T cells in non-severe SARS-CoV-2 infection. Turning to the study itself: The chains were unpaired, and the sequenced material was bulk RNA from unsorted whole blood. Study-wide findings and caveats: Database matching using VDJdb favored anti-spike CD8 responses, with private and CD4 specificities left missing.

On this clonotype itself: The antigen is undetermined.

Unique molecular identifiers were added to individual cDNA molecules. TCRdb passed the 5' RACE reads through MiXCR, listing each CDR3 protein once. The sample carries more than 30,000 distinct CDR3 sequences, approximately 7.1% recorded once. The germline V gene encodes CDR1 MNHEY and CDR2 SVGAGI. There are 15 residues in the CDR3. V was pared by 6 bases and J by 3 bases, with 9 bases of the junction left unmatched. This sequence originates from an adult who was a healthcare worker with PCR-confirmed SARS-CoV-2 infection or an uninfected control (not recorded which). Sequenced material: whole blood, taken at baseline. The chain links TRBV6-5 to TRBJ2-3; TRBD1 agrees at 7 bases. In nucleotides, the CDR3 is TGTGCCAGCAGCGGAACAGGGGTAGCAACAGATACGCAGTATTTT. Translated, it gives CASSGTGVATDTQYF.